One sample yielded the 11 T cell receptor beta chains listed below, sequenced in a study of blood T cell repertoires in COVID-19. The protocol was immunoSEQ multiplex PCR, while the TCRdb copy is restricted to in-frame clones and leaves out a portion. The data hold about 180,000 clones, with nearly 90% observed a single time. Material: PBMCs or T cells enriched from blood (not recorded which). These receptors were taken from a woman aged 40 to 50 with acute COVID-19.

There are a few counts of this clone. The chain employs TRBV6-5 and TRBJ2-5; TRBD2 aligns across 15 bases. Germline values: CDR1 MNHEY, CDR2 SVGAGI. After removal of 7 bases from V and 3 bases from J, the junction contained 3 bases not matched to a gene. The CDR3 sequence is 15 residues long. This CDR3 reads CASTRTSGGEETQYF. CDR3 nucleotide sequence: TGTGCCAGCACCCGGACTAGCGGGGGGGAAGAGACCCAGTACTTC.

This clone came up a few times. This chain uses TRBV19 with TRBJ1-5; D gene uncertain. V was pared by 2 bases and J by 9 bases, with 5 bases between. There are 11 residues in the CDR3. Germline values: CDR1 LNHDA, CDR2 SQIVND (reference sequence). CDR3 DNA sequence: TGTGCCAGTAGTATAACCGGGCCCCAGCATTTT. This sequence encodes CASSITGPQHF.

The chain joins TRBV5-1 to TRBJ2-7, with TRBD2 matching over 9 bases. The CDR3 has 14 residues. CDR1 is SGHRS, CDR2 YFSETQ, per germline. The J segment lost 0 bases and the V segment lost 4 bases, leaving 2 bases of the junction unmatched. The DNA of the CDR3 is TGCGCCAGCAGCCCTAGCGGGGCCTCCTACGAGCAGTACTTC. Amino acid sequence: CASSPSGASYEQYF.

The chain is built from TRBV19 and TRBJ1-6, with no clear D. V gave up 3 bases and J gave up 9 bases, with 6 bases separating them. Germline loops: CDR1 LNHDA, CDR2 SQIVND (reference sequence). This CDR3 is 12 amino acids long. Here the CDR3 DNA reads TGTGCCAGTAGTATGGGGAGTTCACCCCTCCACTTT. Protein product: CASSMGSSPLHF.

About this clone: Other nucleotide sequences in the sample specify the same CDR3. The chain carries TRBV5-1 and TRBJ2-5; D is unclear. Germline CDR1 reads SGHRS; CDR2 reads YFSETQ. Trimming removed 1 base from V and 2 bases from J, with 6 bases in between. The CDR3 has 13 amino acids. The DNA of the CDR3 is TGCGCCAGCAGCTTGTTCCCGCAAGAGACCCAGTACTTC. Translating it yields CASSLFPQETQYF.

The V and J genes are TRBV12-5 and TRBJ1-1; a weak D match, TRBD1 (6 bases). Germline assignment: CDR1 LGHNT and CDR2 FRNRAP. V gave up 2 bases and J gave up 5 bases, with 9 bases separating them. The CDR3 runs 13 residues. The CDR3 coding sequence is TGTGCTAGTGGTTTGAGACAGGCGACTGAAGCTTTCTTT. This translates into CASGLRQATEAFF.

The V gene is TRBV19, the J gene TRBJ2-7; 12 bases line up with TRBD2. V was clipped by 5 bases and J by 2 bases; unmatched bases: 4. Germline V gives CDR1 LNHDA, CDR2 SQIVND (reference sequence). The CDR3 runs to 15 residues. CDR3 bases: TGTGCCAGTAGTGGACTAGCGGGAAACCCCTACGAGCAGTACTTC. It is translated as CASSGLAGNPYEQYF.

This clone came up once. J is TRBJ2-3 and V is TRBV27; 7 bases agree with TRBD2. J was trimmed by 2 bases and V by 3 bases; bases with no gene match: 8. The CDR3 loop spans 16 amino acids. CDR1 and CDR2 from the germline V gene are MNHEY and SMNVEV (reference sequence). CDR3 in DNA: TGTGCCAGCAGTTTCGTACGGGAGGTCCCCACAGATACGCAGTATTTT. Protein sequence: CASSFVREVPTDTQYF.

CDR3 sequence: CASSFGAGEEKLFF. Written as DNA, the CDR3 is TGTGCCAGCAGTTTCGGCGCAGGGGAGGAAAAACTGTTTTTT. V is TRBV28 and J is TRBJ1-4; a weak D match, TRBD1 (6 bases). The germline gives CDR1 MDHEN, CDR2 SYDVKM. The CDR3 contains 14 residues. V lost 3 bases and J 8 bases, leaving 13 bases between the germline ends.

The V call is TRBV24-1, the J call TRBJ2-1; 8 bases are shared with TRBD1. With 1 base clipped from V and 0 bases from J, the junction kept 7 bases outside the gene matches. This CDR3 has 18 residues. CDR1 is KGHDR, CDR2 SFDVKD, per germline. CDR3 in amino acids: CATSDLPGQDGSYNEQFF. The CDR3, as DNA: TGTGCCACCAGTGATTTACCGGGACAGGACGGCTCCTACAATGAGCAGTTCTTC.

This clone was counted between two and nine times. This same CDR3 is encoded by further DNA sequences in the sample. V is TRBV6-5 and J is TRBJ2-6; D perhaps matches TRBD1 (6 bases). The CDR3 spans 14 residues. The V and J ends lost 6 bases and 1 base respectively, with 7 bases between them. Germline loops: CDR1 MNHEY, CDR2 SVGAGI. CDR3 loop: CASSQGSGANVLTF. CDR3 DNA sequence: TGTGCCAGCAGCCAGGGGTCTGGGGCCAACGTCCTGACTTTC.